This T cell receptor beta chain was documented in a study of human CD8 memory T cell subsets. Findings and caveats of the study: Measured by normalized Shannon-Wiener diversity, stem-like memory and precursor exhausted T cells were similarly high in diversity, which was not the case for effector memory cells. Stem-like memory and precursor exhausted T cell repertoires overlapped minimally with each other.

A negative magnetic separation step was used to enrich total CD8+ T cells. Scientists made TCR beta libraries using UMI-labeled 5' RACE. For each CDR3 protein, TCRdb gives one entry from its re-call of the 5' RACE reads, without DNA. Its clone listing holds thousands of distinct CDR3 sequences. With respect to this clonotype: As yet, its antigen is unknown.

From germline, CDR1 is MDHEN and CDR2 SYDVKM. This CDR3 contains 13 residues. The source is a human donor in good health. The material sequenced was CD8+ T cells from PBMCs. The chain links TRBV28 to TRBJ2-7; the TRBD1 assignment by TCRdb is unverifiable without DNA. The CDR3 is CASRDRDPYEQYF.